This T cell receptor (beta chain) was captured in a study of shared clonotypes between healthy human individuals. V lost 0 bases and J 4 bases, leaving 13 bases between the germline ends. This CDR3 is built from 15 residues. Germline V gene lookup returns CDR1 SGHRS and CDR2 YFSETQ. The data were produced by immunoSEQ multiplex PCR, yet TCRdb's version contains in-frame clones alone and is incomplete. The data hold millions of clones, with more than 80% observed a single time. The sample was naive CD4+ T cells sorted from blood. The subset: CD45RA+ positively selected. The source of this sequence is a man between 18 and 35 years old in good health. V gene TRBV5-1 combines with J gene TRBJ1-1; D may be TRBD1 (5 bases). This CDR3 reads CASSLEGPSGTEAFF. For the CDR3, the DNA is TGCGCCAGCAGCTTGGAGGGACCCTCGGGCACTGAAGCTTTCTTT.